This T cell receptor (beta chain) was profiled in a study of blood T cell repertoires in COVID-19. Whole-study context: Donors in the United States, Italy and Spain gave samples during acute or convalescent COVID-19. PBMCs, B-cell-depleted T cells, or T cells provided the cDNA or gDNA that made up the material.

In the source study's methods: Amplification from reference gene primers served as the basis for estimated nucleated cell counts. Clones were sequenced by immunoSEQ multiplex PCR, and TCRdb holds only the in-frame ones, with some missing. V and J calls and clone size are as listed in that table; D and trimming were resolved from the DNA. The data hold 130,000 or so clones, with 77% observed a single time. This CDR3 comprises 14 residues. V dropped 1 base and J dropped 4 bases, with 11 bases sitting between them. Germline CDR1 SGHRS, CDR2 YFSETQ. This clone showed up just a few times. Material: peripheral blood. The rearrangement joins TRBV5-1 to TRBJ1-1; D possibly corresponds to TRBD1 (5 bases). The receptor was derived from an elderly man with acute or convalescent COVID-19. CDR3 in amino acids: CASSLQGLGTEAFF. The CDR3 nucleotides read TGCGCCAGCAGCTTGCAGGGCCTGGGCACTGAAGCTTTCTTT.